The clone carrying this T cell receptor beta chain appeared many times. Its matching antigen is unknown. Specified time point: newly diagnosed GD, antithyroid drugs for less than 3 months. PBMC-derived RNA was used for the TCR library. This sample was included in a study of regulatory T cells in long-lasting Graves disease. Assembly of TCR beta libraries relied on iRepertoire HTBI primers together with Arm-PCR of CDR3 regions. MiXCR was run by TCRdb on the multiplex PCR reads, yielding one entry per CDR3 protein. The data show approximately 490,000 distinct CDR3 sequences, roughly 16% seen once. V shed 4 bases, J shed 4 bases, and the junction held 8 bases outside the gene matches. Germline V CDR1 and CDR2: SEHNR, FQNEAQ (reference sequence). This CDR3 is built from 15 residues. Broader study findings: Possibly, too few samples lowered accuracy.

The same data also went into a second study, on T cells in Graves' hyperthyroidism and ophthalmopathy.

The chain uses TRBV7-9 and TRBJ2-7; 9 nucleotides line up with TRBD2. The source was peripheral blood mononuclear cells (PBMCs), collected at new diagnosis, from a patient treated with antithyroid drugs. The clonotype originates from a man aged 35-49 years with Graves disease. The CDR3 DNA reads TGTGCCAGCAGCTACGAGCTAGCGGGGATGTACGAGCAGTACTTC. This gives the protein CASSYELAGMYEQYF.